These 12 T cell receptor beta chains originate from one sample sequenced in a study of T cells in Graves' hyperthyroidism and ophthalmopathy. TCR beta CDR3 sequences were amplified from RNA transcripts. The HTBI set primed first-round TCR CDR3 RT-PCR. TCRdb passed the multiplex PCR reads through MiXCR, listing each CDR3 protein once. This table holds about 400,000 distinct CDR3 sequences, roughly an eighth found once. Sequencing was done on a sample of blood. The receptors originated from a man aged 45-65 years with Graves' ophthalmopathy.

At least ten counts were recorded for this clonotype. The rearrangement joins TRBV3-1 to TRBJ2-5; 11 bases match TRBD2. The germline V gene has CDR1 LGHDT and CDR2 YNNKEL (reference sequence). The V and J ends lost 6 bases and 8 bases, in that order; junction bases with no gene match: 5. This CDR3 has 13 residues. The CDR3 region has the DNA TGTGCCAGCAGTCCTCTAGCGGGAGGTACCCAGTACTTC. Amino acid sequence: CASSPLAGGTQYF.

The chain has TRBV11-2 and TRBJ2-5, with 11 positions matching TRBD1. The V gene's germline CDR1 is SGHAT and CDR2 FQNNGV. The trim removed 3 bases at V and 4 bases at J, leaving 1 base unmatched. The CDR3 is made up of 14 amino acids. DNA of the CDR3: TGTGCCAGCAGCTTTGGACAGGGGGCAGAGACCCAGTACTTC. Protein sequence: CASSFGQGAETQYF.

The V and J genes are TRBV6-1 and TRBJ2-1; a possible D gene is TRBD2 (5 bases). The V end lost 7 bases, the J end lost 0 bases, and 16 bases lay between the germline ends. The CDR3 is made up of 16 amino acids. Germline values: CDR1 MNHNS, CDR2 SASEGT. CDR3 sequence (DNA): TGTGCCAGCAAATCCGACTACCGCCCCTCCTACAATGAGCAGTTCTTC. Translated, it gives CASKSDYRPSYNEQFF.

Points on this clonotype: A read error may be the cause here, since a much bigger clone is one base away. V is TRBV6-1 and J is TRBJ2-3, with 7 bases that match TRBD1. V lost 8 bases and J lost 5; bases outside the gene matches: 10. Germline CDR1 is MNHNS and CDR2 is SASEGT. The CDR3 covers 14 residues. For the CDR3, the DNA is TGTGCCAGCCTCCAGGACAGGACGGGAGATACGCAGTATTTT. Encoded protein: CASLQDRTGDTQYF.

This clonotype was counted ten times or more. The gene calls are TRBV3-1 and TRBJ1-2, with D perhaps TRBD1 (6 bases). Trimming shortened V by 3 bases and J by 6 bases, and 20 bases separated the two germline ends. The CDR3 is 16 residues long. Germline loops: CDR1 LGHDT, CDR2 YNNKEL (reference sequence). The CDR3: CASSHPLYGGANGYTF. The CDR3 coding sequence is TGTGCCAGCAGCCACCCACTTTACGGGGGCGCGAATGGCTACACCTTC.

In its sample, this clonotype was seen many times. V usage is TRBV2 and J usage is TRBJ2-2, with D unclear. The V and J ends lost 8 bases and 7 bases respectively, with 5 bases between them. Germline loops: CDR1 SNHLY, CDR2 FYNNEI. This CDR3 contains 10 residues. The CDR3 loop reads CASGHGELFF. As DNA, the CDR3 is TGTGCCAGCGGTCACGGGGAGCTGTTTTTT.

This clonotype was observed many times. J is TRBJ2-3 and V is TRBV28; 7 positions agree with TRBD1. The CDR3 extends over 15 amino acids. Germline loops: CDR1 MDHEN, CDR2 SYDVKM. Trimming cost V 5 bases and J 3 bases; bases outside gene matches: 8. The CDR3 coding sequence is TGTGCCAGCAGTGAGACAGGGTGGTTGACAGATACGCAGTATTTT. Residues: CASSETGWLTDTQYF.

This clonotype was detected ten times or more. The rearrangement joins TRBV7-2 to TRBJ2-7; TRBD2 might be the D (5 bases). Germline CDR1 is SGHTA and CDR2 is FQGNSA. V shed 5 bases and J shed 6 bases, with 20 bases lying between them. The CDR3 is 15 amino acids. The CDR3 here is CASSPSPPKTFEQYF. The CDR3 bases are TGTGCCAGCAGCCCTAGCCCCCCAAAAACGTTCGAGCAGTACTTC.

This clonotype occurred many times. The gene calls are TRBV30 and TRBJ1-5; D is unresolved. Germline V lookup: CDR1 GTSNPN, CDR2 SVGIG (reference sequence). V lost 0 bases and J 7 bases, leaving 10 bases between the germline ends. The CDR3 loop spans 13 amino acids. CDR3 loop: CAWSVSDRQPQHF. The CDR3 DNA reads as TGTGCCTGGAGTGTCTCAGATCGGCAGCCCCAGCATTTT.

The chain links TRBV7-9 to TRBJ2-5, with D hard to call. CDR3 length: 17 residues. The ends were cut back, 1 base at V and 1 base at J, with 16 bases in the middle. CDR1 and CDR2 (germline): SEHNR, FQNEAQ (reference sequence). The CDR3 reads CASSLERLRAFQETQYF. DNA for the CDR3: TGTGCCAGCAGCTTAGAACGTTTACGGGCCTTCCAAGAGACCCAGTACTTC.

In its sample, this clonotype was seen many times. The chain carries TRBV27 and TRBJ2-1; D uncertain. The CDR3 covers 16 residues. V dropped 4 bases and J dropped 0 bases, with 13 bases sitting between them. CDR1 and CDR2 from the germline V gene are MNHEY and SMNVEV (reference sequence). The CDR3 sequence is CASSSRRPSSYNEQFF. CDR3 bases: TGTGCCAGCAGTTCGCGGCGCCCGAGCTCCTACAATGAGCAGTTCTTC.

In this sample, this clonotype turned up many times. This chain links TRBV5-1 with TRBJ1-1, with no clear D. Trimming stripped 0 bases from V and 0 bases from J, with 12 bases between. Germline values: CDR1 SGHRS, CDR2 YFSETQ. The CDR3 extends over 16 amino acids. The CDR3 loop is CASSLANSGVNTEAFF. In nucleotides, the CDR3 is TGCGCCAGCAGCTTGGCCAATTCCGGGGTGAACACTGAAGCTTTCTTT.